This T cell receptor (beta chain) was captured in a study of T-cell memory formation after mild COVID-19. The wider study: Clustering of TCRs was largely donor specific.

Study results and caveats: The appearance of some responding clones in pre-infection memory suggested that cross-reactive memory joined. Contracting CD4+ clones lay largely in CM and EM, with CD8+ ones residing in EMRA.

The CDR3 is made up of 12 amino acids. Trimming took 4 bases from V and 13 from J; bases not matched to a gene: 6. Germline CDR1 is SEHNR and CDR2 is FQNEAQ (reference sequence). Constant-segment primers were used for 5'RACE, and the resulting TCR alpha and TCR beta cDNA libraries carried sample barcodes and UMIs. TCRdb re-called the 5' RACE reads through MiXCR, storing one row per CDR3 protein. The profile shows a few hundred thousand distinct CDR3 sequences, approximately 15% of them singletons. Comment on this clonotype: The antigen remains undetermined.

The chain is built from TRBV7-9 and TRBJ1-4; 7 bases are shared with TRBD1. Sequencing was carried out using PBMCs or a T cell subset sorted from them (not recorded which). The sequence came from a man aged 18 to 30 who had mild COVID-19 (a few samples of this study predate the infection). Cell type and time point are not known. This chain's CDR3 is CASSWDSTRLFF. CDR3 bases: TGTGCCAGCAGCTGGGACAGTACTCGACTGTTTTTT.